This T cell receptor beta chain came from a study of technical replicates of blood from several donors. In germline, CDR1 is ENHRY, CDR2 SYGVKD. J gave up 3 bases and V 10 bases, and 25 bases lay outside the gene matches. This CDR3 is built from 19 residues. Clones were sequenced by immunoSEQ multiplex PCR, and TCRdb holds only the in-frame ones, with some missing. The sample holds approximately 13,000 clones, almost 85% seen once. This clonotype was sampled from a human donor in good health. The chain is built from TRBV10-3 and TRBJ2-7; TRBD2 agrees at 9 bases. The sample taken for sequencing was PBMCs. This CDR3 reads CATPGIGVAGAARLYEQYF. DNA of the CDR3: TGTGCCACCCCCGGGATAGGGGTAGCGGGAGCTGCACGCCTCTACGAGCAGTACTTC.